The clone carrying this T cell receptor beta chain was counted a few times. TCRdb ran MiXCR on the 5' RACE reads and lists one entry per CDR3 protein. This table holds about 50,000 distinct CDR3 sequences, around a tenth found once. The data stem from a study of early T cells in non-severe SARS-CoV-2 infection. Germline V gene lookup returns CDR1 MNHNS and CDR2 SASEGT. The CDR3 sequence is 11 residues long. V shed 3 bases and J shed 11 bases, with 10 bases lying between them. The specimen comprised whole blood, sampled at baseline. This receptor was taken from an adult who was a healthcare worker with PCR-confirmed SARS-CoV-2 infection or an uninfected control (not recorded which). The rearrangement links TRBV6-1 to TRBJ1-1; no clear D gene. Here the CDR3 DNA reads TGTGCCAGCAGTGAGTTTCTTGGGGCTTTCTTT. Translation gives CASSEFLGAFF.